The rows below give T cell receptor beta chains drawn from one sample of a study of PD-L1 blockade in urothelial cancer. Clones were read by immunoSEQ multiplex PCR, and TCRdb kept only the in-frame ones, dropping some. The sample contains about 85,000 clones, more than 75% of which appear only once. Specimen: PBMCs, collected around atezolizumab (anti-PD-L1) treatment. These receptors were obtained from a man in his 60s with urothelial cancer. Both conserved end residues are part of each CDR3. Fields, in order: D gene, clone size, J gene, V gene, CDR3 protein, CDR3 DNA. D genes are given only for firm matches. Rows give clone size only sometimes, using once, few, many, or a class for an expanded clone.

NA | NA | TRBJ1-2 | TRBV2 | CASSERNRGGVYGYTF | TGTGCCAGCAGTGAACGGAATAGGGGGGGAGTCTATGGCTACACCTTC
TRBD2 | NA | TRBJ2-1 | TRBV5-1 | CASSLGLAGVSPEQFF | TGCGCCAGCAGCCTTGGACTAGCGGGAGTCTCACCTGAGCAGTTCTTC
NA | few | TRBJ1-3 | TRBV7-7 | CASSSGQPGNTIYF | TGTGCTAGCAGCTCCGGACAGCCGGGAAACACCATATATTTT
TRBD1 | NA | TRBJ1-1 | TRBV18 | CASSAGTGRLEAFF | TGTGCCAGCTCGGCTGGGACAGGGCGGTTGGAAGCTTTCTTT
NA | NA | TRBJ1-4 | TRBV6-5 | CASSPSLANQKLFF | TGTGCCAGCAGTCCCTCGCTTGCGAATCAAAAACTGTTTTTT
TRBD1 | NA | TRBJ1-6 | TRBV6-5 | CASSLSGQGSSPLHF | TGTGCTAGCAGCCTGTCGGGACAGGGTAGTTCACCCCTCCACTTT
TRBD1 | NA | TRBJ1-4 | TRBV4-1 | CASSQDVGQGGEKLFF | TGCGCCAGCAGCCAAGATGTGGGACAGGGTGGAGAAAAACTGTTTTTT
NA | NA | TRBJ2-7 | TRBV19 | CASSRQGSYEQYF | TGTGCCAGTAGTAGGCAGGGAAGCTACGAGCAGTACTTC
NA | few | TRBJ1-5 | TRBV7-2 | CASSLALRRNPEQPQHF | TGTGCCAGCAGCTTAGCGCTCCGGCGTAACCCGGAGCAGCCCCAGCATTTT
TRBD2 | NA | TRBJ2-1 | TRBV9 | CASSEGTSGNLYNEQFF | TGTGCCAGCAGCGAAGGGACTAGCGGGAACCTTTACAATGAGCAGTTCTTC
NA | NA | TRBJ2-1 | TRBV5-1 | CASSLVPGNEQFF | TGCGCCAGCAGCTTGGTACCGGGCAATGAGCAGTTCTTC
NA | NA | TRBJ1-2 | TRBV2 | CASSSGLYGYTF | TGTGCCAGCAGTAGCGGACTATATGGCTACACCTTC
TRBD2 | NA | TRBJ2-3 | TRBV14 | CASSQGEGDTQYF | TGTGCCAGCAGCCAAGGGGAGGGGGATACGCAGTATTTT
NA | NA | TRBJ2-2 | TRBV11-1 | CASSLSQGRTGELFF | TGTGCCAGCAGCTTATCGCAGGGGAGAACCGGGGAGCTGTTTTTT
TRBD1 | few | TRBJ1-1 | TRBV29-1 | CSVLVQGAGEAFF | TGCAGCGTTCTGGTACAGGGGGCCGGTGAAGCTTTCTTT
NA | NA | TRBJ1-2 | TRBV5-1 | CASSLAGGANYGYTF | TGCGCCAGCAGCTTGGCCGGGGGAGCTAACTATGGCTACACCTTC